These T cell receptor beta chains were read from a single sample in a study of OX40 agonist ivuxolimab in advanced cancers. Data came from immunoSEQ multiplex PCR; TCRdb stores just in-frame clones and leaves some out. The sample has over 90,000 clones; roughly nine tenths are singletons. Source: CD4+ or CD8+ T cells sorted from blood, taken in a trial of the OX40 agonist ivuxolimab. The source of these receptors is an adult with an advanced solid tumor such as melanoma, head and neck, liver or kidney cancer. The CDR3 runs from the conserved cysteine through the conserved F or W. A D gene is named only where the DNA matches it firmly. Clone size is given for some rows only: seen once, a few or many times, or a class if the clone is expanded.

V gene	clone size	J gene	D gene	CDR3 DNA	CDR3 protein
TRBV6-5	NA	TRBJ2-3	NA	TGTGCCAGCAGCCTCCCTTCGGGGGGCACAGATACGCAGTATTTT	CASSLPSGGTDTQYF
TRBV4-2	NA	TRBJ1-1	NA	TGTGCCAGCAGCCCTCGGGAGGCTTGGACTGAAGCTTTCTTT	CASSPREAWTEAFF
TRBV29-1	once	TRBJ2-4	TRBD1	TGCAGCGTTGTGGGACAGAAAAACATTCAGTACTTC	CSVVGQKNIQYF
TRBV5-5	NA	TRBJ1-4	NA	TGTGCCAGCAGCTTGGCCGGCACAACTAATGAAAAACTGTTTTTT	CASSLAGTTNEKLFF
TRBV7-7	NA	TRBJ2-3	TRBD1	TGCGCCAGCAGCCAAGATAAAACAGGGGCAGATACGCAGTATTTT	CASSQDKTGADTQYF
TRBV25-1	NA	TRBJ1-1	NA	TGTGCCAGCAGTGAACTACTGGGCACTGAAGCTTTCTTT	CASSELLGTEAFF
TRBV6-5	NA	TRBJ1-2	NA	TGTGCCAGCAGTTACTCGGGGGTAGGCTATGGCTACACCTTC	CASSYSGVGYGYTF
TRBV4-3	many	TRBJ2-7	TRBD2	TGCGCCAGCAGCCAAGAAGCGGGAGGGCAATACGAGCAGTACTTC	CASSQEAGGQYEQYF
TRBV7-9	NA	TRBJ2-5	TRBD1	TGTGCCAGCAGCTTGACAGGGGGCTCGATAGAGACCCAGTACTTC	CASSLTGGSIETQYF
TRBV5-8	NA	TRBJ1-6	NA	TGTGCCAGCAACTACCGGGACGGGTATAATTCACCCCTCCACTTT	CASNYRDGYNSPLHF
TRBV28	NA	TRBJ1-1	NA	TGTGCCAGCAGTCCCTCGGGTTGGAGTACTGAAGCTTTCTTT	CASSPSGWSTEAFF
TRBV14	NA	TRBJ2-7	NA	TGTGCCAGCAGCCCCCTGACTAGATACGAGCAGTACTTC	CASSPLTRYEQYF
TRBV4-2	NA	TRBJ1-2	NA	TGTGCCAGCAGCCCGGACCCCAGTTGGGGTTCTGGCTACACCTTC	CASSPDPSWGSGYTF
TRBV4-1	NA	TRBJ2-5	TRBD1	TGCGCCAGCAGCCGGTCGGGACAGCAAGAGACCCAGTACTTC	CASSRSGQQETQYF
TRBV7-2	NA	TRBJ1-3	TRBD1	TGTGCCAGCAGCTTCGTAACAGGGGGCGGTGGAAACACCATATATTTT	CASSFVTGGGGNTIYF
TRBV10-3	NA	TRBJ2-2	NA	TGTGCCATCAGTGCTGGGAACACCGGGGAGCTGTTTTTT	CAISAGNTGELFF
TRBV6-5	NA	TRBJ2-1	TRBD2	TGTGCCAGCAGTCTCGGACTAGCGGGCTACAATGAGCAGTTCTTC	CASSLGLAGYNEQFF
TRBV7-8	NA	TRBJ2-7	NA	TGTGCCAGCAGCTTAGCGGGAGTGGGCGAGCAGTACTTC	CASSLAGVGEQYF
TRBV10-3	NA	TRBJ2-3	NA	TGTGCCATCAGTGGGCGGGAAAGCACAGATACGCAGTATTTT	CAISGRESTDTQYF
TRBV19	once	TRBJ2-3	NA	TGTGCCAGTAGTATAGCAAGTTTTACCGCAGATACGCAGTATTTT	CASSIASFTADTQYF
TRBV7-9	NA	TRBJ2-3	NA	TGTGCCAGCAGCTCGACTAGGGGAACGCAGTATTTT	CASSSTRGTQYF
TRBV9	NA	TRBJ2-2	TRBD2	TGTGCCAGCAGCGTCTGGACCGGGACTAGCCTTCCCGGGGAGCTGTTTTTT	CASSVWTGTSLPGELFF
TRBV7-7	NA	TRBJ2-2	TRBD2	TGTGCTAGCAGCCGCGGGAGGCCGACCGGGGAGCTGTTTTTT	CASSRGRPTGELFF
TRBV5-1	once	TRBJ2-2	NA	TGCGCCAGCAGCTTTTTGGTCGGGGCTACCGGGGAGCTGTTTTTT	CASSFLVGATGELFF
TRBV7-9	few	TRBJ2-7	NA	TGTGCCAGCAGCCCTCTCCTATACGAGCAGTACTTC	CASSPLLYEQYF
TRBV7-2	NA	TRBJ2-7	TRBD2	TGTGCCAGCAGCTTAGCGTCTATGGCGGGAGGTTCCTCCTACGAGCAGTACTTC	CASSLASMAGGSSYEQYF
TRBV10-3	NA	TRBJ2-2	NA	TGTGCCATCAGTGCCAACCCGACTAGTAACACCGGGGAGCTGTTTTTT	CAISANPTSNTGELFF